A single sample is the source of the 5 T cell receptor beta chains below, sequenced in a study of human T cells and chemical hapten exposure. Unfractionated whole blood was the source of the extracted total RNA. TCRdb reanalysed the 5' RACE reads using MiXCR and keeps one entry per CDR3 protein. The sample consists of 130,000 or so distinct CDR3 sequences, roughly 4.1% of them appearing once. These receptors came from a female donor in good health.

This clonotype was detected ten times or more. The chain joins TRBV7-2 to TRBJ1-3, with 7 positions matching TRBD1. With V trimmed by 5 bases and J by 0 bases, 7 bases remained unmatched. Per germline, CDR1 SGHTA and CDR2 FQGNSA. The CDR3 covers 16 residues. The CDR3 reads CASSPTGTDSGNTIYF. CDR3 DNA: TGTGCCAGCAGCCCCACCGGGACAGACTCTGGAAACACCATATATTTT.

V and J are TRBV18 and TRBJ2-3; 7 positions match TRBD1. The junction had 11 bases not matched to a gene; V was cut back by 1 base and J by 4 bases. Germline-derived CDR1 and CDR2 are KGHSH and LQKENI. This CDR3 has 17 amino acids. As DNA, the CDR3 is TGTGCCAGCTCACCACGAGGAGACAGGGCATTCGCAGATACGCAGTATTTT. It yields the protein CASSPRGDRAFADTQYF.

This clonotype was seen ten or more times. The rearrangement joins TRBV7-9 to TRBJ2-6; D call uncertain. Trimming removed 5 bases at V and 7 bases at J, with 15 bases between. The CDR3 loop spans 15 amino acids. Germline-derived CDR1 and CDR2 are SEHNR and FQNEAQ (reference sequence). The CDR3 DNA is TGTGCCAGCAGCAATCCCCCGATACCAGCCAACGTCCTGACTTTC. Protein sequence: CASSNPPIPANVLTF.

This clonotype was observed at least ten times. The chain recombines TRBV6-5 with TRBJ1-2, with D perhaps TRBD1 (6 bases). V lost 8 bases and J lost 4, with 20 bases in between. There are 15 residues in the CDR3. Looked up from germline, CDR1 is MNHEY and CDR2 is SVGAGI. The CDR3 region has the DNA TGTGCCAGCGCCATCGACCTCAGGGGAACCTATGGCTACACCTTC. It encodes CASAIDLRGTYGYTF.

This clonotype was observed many times. The chain employs TRBV28 and TRBJ2-1, with D possibly being TRBD2 (6 bases). V was pared by 2 bases and J by 1 base, with 15 bases between. In germline, CDR1 is MDHEN, CDR2 SYDVKM. The CDR3 runs 17 residues. The CDR3 spells CASSLGRGIRSYNEQFF. DNA for the CDR3: TGTGCCAGCAGTTTAGGTCGGGGGATACGTTCCTACAATGAGCAGTTCTTC.